These 27 T cell receptor beta chains share one sample of origin, sequenced in a study of prognosis after radiotherapy for stage I lung cancer (dated by TCRdb to about 2021). Data came from an Illumina HiSeq 3000. Two rounds of multiplex PCR were performed to amplify the TCR beta CDR3 region from genomic DNA. The first PCR round used primers specific to each TRBV and TRBJ gene, and the primer sequences were filed in Chinese patent CN105087789A. The public reads were reanalyzed by TCRdb: fastp trimming at Q25, MiXCR alignment, in-frame beta chains only. Each record represents a unique CDR3 protein, reported with the most common genes and DNA among its rows. For this sample the table gives some 35,000 distinct CDR3 sequences, of which around a third were detected only once. Around 29% of the sample lies in the top ten. The sample here was PBMCs, taken before or after stereotactic body radiation therapy (not recorded which). These receptors were collected from a donor aged 50 or older with non-small cell lung cancer.

This clonotype has ten or more counts. The chain couples TRBV4-1 to TRBJ2-7; 8 bases fit TRBD2. V shed 1 base and J 3 bases; nucleotides not matched to a gene: 11. The length of the CDR3 is 17 residues. CDR1 and CDR2 from the germline V gene are MGHRA and YSYEKL. In DNA form, the CDR3 reads TGCGCCAGCAGCCAAGCAGCCCTAGGGGCGGGGGGCTACGAGCAGTACTTC. This codes for CASSQAALGAGGYEQYF.

To note about this clonotype: One end of the junction is discordant with germline, which a read error may explain. The chain couples TRBV28 to TRBJ2-7; 7 bases are shared with TRBD1. Germline CDR1 MDHEN, CDR2 SYDVKM. The CDR3 extends over 13 amino acids. The CDR3 nucleotides read TGTGCCAGCAGCCGGACAGGTCCCCACGATCAGTACTTC. This codes for CASSRTGPHDQYF.

At least ten counts were recorded for this clonotype. This chain uses TRBV9 with TRBJ2-1; D gene uncertain. Germline V CDR1 and CDR2: SGDLS, YYNGEE. V lost 0 bases and J 8 bases, leaving 3 bases between the germline ends. This CDR3 is built from 11 residues. In nucleotides, the CDR3 is TGTGCCAGCAGCGTAGGATATGAGCAGTTCTTC. Translation: CASSVGYEQFF.

As concerns this clonotype: This is likely an artifact of a read error, given a far larger clone one base away. The chain employs TRBV6-9 and TRBJ2-1; possible D gene TRBD2, 5 bases. The CDR3 is 15 residues long. Germline assignment: CDR1 MNHGY and CDR2 SVAAGI. Trimming removed 3 bases from V and 8 bases from J, with 17 bases in between. Here the CDR3 DNA reads TGTGCCAGCAGTTACTTTCCGGGAAGGAGAGATGAGCAGTTCTTC. Encoded protein: CASSYFPGRRDEQFF.

This clonotype was found many times. The chain is built from TRBV7-9 and TRBJ2-1, with D perhaps TRBD1 or TRBD2 (5 bases each). V was clipped by 6 bases and J by 1 base, with 16 bases between them. Germline lookup yields CDR1 SEHNR and CDR2 FQNEAQ (reference sequence). The length of the CDR3 is 16 residues. The CDR3 sequence: CASSGDGGTSYNEQFF. The DNA of the CDR3 is TGTGCCAGCAGTGGTGATGGGGGTACGTCCTACAATGAGCAGTTCTTC.

Points on this clonotype: A far larger clone is off by one base, so a read error is likely. The chain joins TRBV6-4 to TRBJ1-5; no clear D. This CDR3 is 13 amino acids long. Per the germline V gene, CDR1 is MRHNA and CDR2 is SNTAGT. The CDR3 sequence is CASRAGAYQPKHF. The CDR3 DNA follows: TGTGCCAGCAGAGCAGGAGCCTATCAGCCCAAGCATTTT.

A word on this clonotype: With a much larger clone just one base away, this may be a read error. The V call is TRBV6-1, the J call TRBJ1-4, with a tentative D call TRBD1 (5 bases). Germline CDR1 and CDR2: MNHNS and SASEGT. The V gene lost 5 bases and the J gene lost 7 bases, with 11 bases spanning the gap. CDR3 length equals 13 residues. The chain's CDR3 is CASSTTVLEKLFF. CDR3 nucleotide sequence: TGTGCCAGCAGTACGACAGTCCTTGAAAAACTGTTTTTT.

This clonotype came up many times. The rearrangement joins TRBV30 to TRBJ2-3, with 15 bases fitting TRBD2. The CDR3 length is 16 residues. Germline V gene lookup returns CDR1 GTSNPN and CDR2 SVGIG (reference sequence). V trimming: 5 bases; J trimming: 2 bases; junction bases outside the gene matches: 5. The CDR3 sequence: CAWGLAGGKSTDTQYF. The CDR3 region has the DNA TGTGCCTGGGGACTAGCGGGGGGGAAATCCACAGATACGCAGTATTTT.

Regarding this clonotype: Possible read error: a much larger clone is one base away. The rearrangement links TRBV9 to TRBJ2-6, with 7 bases identical to TRBD2. In germline, CDR1 is SGDLS, CDR2 YYNGEE. V dropped 2 bases and J dropped 0; count of bases not matched to a gene: 11. CDR3 size: 19 residues. CDR3 sequence reads: CASSVPMGGSLSGANVLTF. Here the CDR3 DNA reads TGTGCCAGCAGCGTTCCCATGGGGGGGAGCCTCTCTGGGGCCAACGTCCTGACTTTC.

This clonotype was detected ten times or more. This sequence joins TRBV12-3 or TRBV12-4 and TRBJ2-1; 10 bases map to TRBD1. This CDR3 has 13 amino acids. V lost 10 bases to trimming and J lost 6 bases; unmatched junction nucleotides: 6. CDR3: CAIPGQGSNEQFF. The CDR3 DNA reads TGTGCCATCCCGGGACAGGGGAGCAATGAGCAGTTCTTC.

This sequence joins TRBV14 and TRBJ2-7, with a weak D call TRBD2 (6 bases). Looked up from germline, CDR1 is SGHDN and CDR2 is FVKESK. This CDR3 is built from 15 residues. V was clipped by 4 bases and J by 6 bases, with 19 bases between them. The DNA for the CDR3 is TGTGCCAGCAGCCTGACTATCGGGGGTCGGTGCGAGCAGTACTTC. It encodes CASSLTIGGRCEQYF.

This clonotype has a count of ten or more. The V and J genes are TRBV6-1 and TRBJ1-5, with D maybe TRBD1 (6 bases). The CDR3 spans 15 residues. CDR1 is MNHNS, CDR2 SASEGT, per germline. V was trimmed by 5 bases and J by 3 bases, leaving 14 bases between them. This chain's CDR3 is CASSTTGIFNQPQHF. Here the CDR3 DNA reads TGTGCCAGCAGTACTACAGGGATCTTCAATCAGCCCCAGCATTTT.

In this sample, this clonotype turned up many times. The chain links TRBV6-1 to TRBJ1-1; 9 positions match TRBD1. The junction had 7 bases not matched to a gene; V was cut back by 7 bases and J by 4 bases. CDR3 length equals 14 residues. Germline CDR1 and CDR2: MNHNS and SASEGT. CDR3 protein: CASTMGQGATEAFF. The CDR3 DNA is TGTGCCAGCACTATGGGACAGGGAGCCACTGAAGCTTTCTTT.

Concerning this clonotype itself: This may come from a read error, since a much larger clone is one base off. V gene TRBV7-3 combines with J gene TRBJ2-5, with D perhaps matching TRBD1 or TRBD2 (7 bases each). CDR3 length: 16 residues. The germline CDR1 and CDR2 sequences are SGHTA and FQGTGA. The ends were cut back, 2 bases at V and 2 bases at J, with 15 bases in the middle. As DNA, the CDR3 is TGTGCCAGCAGCTTACAGGGGGGGTGGCCTCAAGAGACCCAGTACTTC. This translates into CASSLQGGWPQETQYF.

Remarks on this clonotype: The conserved phenylalanine or tryptophan normally closing the CDR3 is absent here, so this likely arose from a read error. The genes are TRBV6-1 and TRBJ1-2, with D unresolved. Trimming cost V 6 bases and J 0 bases, with 14 bases left between them. The CDR3 length is 15 residues. The V gene's germline CDR1 is MNHNS and CDR2 SASEGT. This CDR3 is CASSSRYNANYGYTL. The CDR3 nucleotides are TGTGCCAGCAGCTCCCGGTACAACGCTAACTATGGCTACACCCTC.

Only a few counts were recorded for this clonotype. This chain uses TRBV6-2 or TRBV6-3 with TRBJ1-2, with D perhaps matching TRBD1 (5 bases). Germline V lookup: CDR1 MNHEY, CDR2 SVGEGT. This CDR3 comprises 16 residues. V was clipped by 2 bases and J by 1 base, with 14 bases between them. The CDR3 DNA sequence: TGTGCCAGCAGTTACCATCAGGGATCCATTAACTATGGCTACACCTTC. It is translated as CASSYHQGSINYGYTF.

Here the CDR3 reads CASSLEGANGYTF. CDR3 DNA sequence: TGTGCCAGCAGTTTGGAGGGGGCGAATGGCTACACCTTC. V usage is TRBV12-3 or TRBV12-4 and J usage is TRBJ1-2; 7 bases agree with TRBD1. CDR3 length: 13 amino acids. V shed 3 bases and J 6 bases; nucleotides not matched to a gene: 4.

This clonotype was observed a few times. The gene calls are TRBV6-1 and TRBJ2-1; 9 nucleotides line up with TRBD2. Unmatched junction bases numbered 12, after V lost 6 bases and J lost 0 bases. Germline loops: CDR1 MNHNS, CDR2 SASEGT. The CDR3 runs to 18 residues. The CDR3 loop reads CASRLAGTNPSSYNEQFF. As DNA, the CDR3 is TGTGCCAGCAGGCTAGCGGGAACAAACCCGAGCTCCTACAATGAGCAGTTCTTC.

This chain connects TRBV5-1 to TRBJ1-6; a possible D gene is TRBD1 (5 bases). Germline CDR1 SGHRS, CDR2 YFSETQ. The CDR3 is 15 amino acids. Trimming cost V 1 base and J 5 bases, with 10 bases left between them. CDR3 region: CASSLRDGNNSPLHF. For the CDR3, the DNA is TGCGCCAGCAGCTTGCGGGACGGAAATAATTCACCCCTCCACTTT.

There are many counts of this clonotype. J is TRBJ2-6 and V is TRBV7-8; a weak D match, TRBD1 (5 bases). Trimming took off 5 bases at V and 0 bases at J, with 8 bases between the two ends. CDR3 length: 15 residues. CDR1 and CDR2 (germline): SGHVS, FQNEAQ. The CDR3 DNA is TGTGCCAGCAGCAAAGACAGCTCTGGGGCCAACGTCCTGACTTTC. It translates to CASSKDSSGANVLTF. The full variable domain, with the rest looked up from reference TRBV7-8 and TRBJ2-6, is GAGVSQSPRYKVAKRGQDVALRCDPISGHVSLFWYQQALGQGPEFLTYFQNEAQLDKSGLPSDRFFAERPEGSVSTLKIQRTQQEDSAVYLCASSKDSSGANVLTFGAGSRLTVL.

The chain carries TRBV6-2 or TRBV6-3 and TRBJ2-3; 9 bases match TRBD2. CDR1 MNHEY and CDR2 SVGEGT come from the germline V gene. CDR3 size: 14 residues. Trimming removed 8 bases from V and 2 bases from J; junction bases left unmatched: 5. The chain's CDR3 is CASSAGGVTDTQYF. DNA of the CDR3: TGTGCCAGCTCGGCGGGAGGGGTCACAGATACGCAGTATTTT.

The chain recombines TRBV28 with TRBJ2-5; no firm D call. The CDR3 runs 13 residues. Germline V CDR1 and CDR2: MDHEN, SYDVKM. The CDR3 DNA is TGTGTCACCTCCGGCGGTTGTCGGGAGACCCAGTACTTC. Its protein is CVTSGGCRETQYF.

Many counts were recorded for this clonotype. The gene calls are TRBV19 and TRBJ1-4, with D possibly matching TRBD1 (6 bases). This CDR3 spans 18 amino acids. Trimming pared 7 bases from V and 0 bases from J, leaving 21 bases between. Germline-derived CDR1 and CDR2 are LNHDA and SQIVND (reference sequence). CDR3 sequence: CASNPRPWRQATNEKLFF. The DNA for the CDR3 is TGTGCCAGTAATCCCAGGCCCTGGCGACAGGCAACTAATGAAAAACTGTTTTTT. Drawing the rest from reference TRBV19 and TRBJ1-4, the complete variable domain is DGGITQSPKYLFRKEGQNVTLSCEQNLNHDAMYWYRQDPGQGLRLIYYSQIVNDFQKGDIAEGYSVSREKKESFPLTVTSAQKNPTAFYLCASNPRPWRQATNEKLFFGSGTQLSVL.

This clonotype was picked up many times. The chain carries TRBV6-1 and TRBJ2-2, with D possibly being TRBD1 or TRBD2 (5 bases each). Trimming removed 9 bases at V and 0 bases at J, with 11 bases between. The CDR3 is 14 residues long. Looked up from germline, CDR1 is MNHNS and CDR2 is SASEGT. As DNA, the CDR3 is TGTGCCAGTCGGGACGCCGCGAACACCGGGGAGCTGTTTTTT. Protein: CASRDAANTGELFF.

The table lists this clonotype with many counts. The chain employs TRBV6-1 and TRBJ2-3; 9 bases align to TRBD1. The V and J ends lost 5 bases and 2 bases, in that order; junction bases with no gene match: 5. The germline V gene has CDR1 MNHNS and CDR2 SASEGT. This CDR3 contains 15 residues. The DNA for the CDR3 is TGTGCCAGCAGTCCGGGACAGGGCTTCACAGATACGCAGTATTTT. Protein: CASSPGQGFTDTQYF.

This clonotype was counted many times. The chain joins TRBV28 to TRBJ1-4, with TRBD1 as a possible D gene (6 bases). This CDR3 has 14 amino acids. Per the germline V gene, CDR1 is MDHEN and CDR2 is SYDVKM. V lost 5 bases to trimming and J lost 4 bases, with 11 bases between them. The CDR3 DNA follows: TGTGCCAGCAGTAAACAGGGAAATAATGAAAAACTGTTTTTT. It specifies CASSKQGNNEKLFF.

In this sample, this clonotype turned up many times. V and J are TRBV7-8 and TRBJ2-1; TRBD2 matches 9 bases. V trimming: 1 base; J trimming: 3 bases; junction bases outside the gene matches: 1. This CDR3 region has 15 residues. CDR1 and CDR2 (germline): SGHVS, FQNEAQ. CDR3 bases: TGTGCCAGCAGCTTAGGTAGCGGGGGCTACAATGAGCAGTTCTTC. It is translated as CASSLGSGGYNEQFF.